This TCR beta chain was recovered during a study of metastatic and nonmetastatic thyroid tumors (dated by TCRdb to 2020 to 2021). Regarding the complete study: The researchers compared repertoires between peripheral blood samples and tumor or nodule tissue samples from patients with malignant or benign thyroid disease.

The table lists this clone with many counts. The target of this receptor is not known. The record has no base qualities; no much larger clone is one base away. For this chain, trimming is 3 bases at the V end and 8 bases at the J end, and the number of junction bases without a gene match is 12. The CDR3 contains 16 residues, cysteine and phenylalanine counted. Of the read, only the CDR3 DNA is kept; its 48 bases are in frame from base 1. In the germline V gene (reference sequence), CDR1 corresponds to GTSNPN and CDR2 to SVGIG. Study-wide conclusions, independent of this receptor: In both blood and tumor samples, malignant tumors were reported to have significantly higher TCR beta diversity than benign nodules.

Receptor libraries were prepared by PCR. TCRdb lists the instrument as Illumina HiSeq 4000. High-throughput sequencing was used to profile the TCR beta-chain CDR3 region of each patient. As for how the authors treated the data: A classifier to discriminate distant-metastatic papillary thyroid cancer patients was built from CDR3 differences across clinicopathological groups. Repertoire diversity was assessed with the Shannon index, and tumor-blood repertoire similarity with the Morisita-Horn index. TCRdb cleaned the public reads at Q25 with fastp, built clones with MiXCR and kept in-frame beta chains. It is TCRdb's table, rather than the study itself, that gives the V and J calls and clone size. The sample yields around 22,000 clones; around 9.9% were counted once. The top ten constitute more than 25% of the sample. None of the patients had been given any treatment before thyroid surgery. Using T-cell receptor beta sequencing, the study looked back at clinical samples from patients collected from the early 2010s to the late 2010s.

The specimen was blood. The chain uses TRBV30 and TRBJ2-1; 11 bases in the junction line up with TRBD2. This clonotype was sampled from a female donor with papillary thyroid cancer or a benign thyroid nodule (not recorded which). Some clones in this sample may be carry-over from other donors' samples. The CDR3 amino acid sequence is: CAWSGELAGGGYEQFF. The DNA is TGTGCCTGGAGCGGGGAGCTAGCGGGAGGCGGGTATGAGCAGTTCTTC.